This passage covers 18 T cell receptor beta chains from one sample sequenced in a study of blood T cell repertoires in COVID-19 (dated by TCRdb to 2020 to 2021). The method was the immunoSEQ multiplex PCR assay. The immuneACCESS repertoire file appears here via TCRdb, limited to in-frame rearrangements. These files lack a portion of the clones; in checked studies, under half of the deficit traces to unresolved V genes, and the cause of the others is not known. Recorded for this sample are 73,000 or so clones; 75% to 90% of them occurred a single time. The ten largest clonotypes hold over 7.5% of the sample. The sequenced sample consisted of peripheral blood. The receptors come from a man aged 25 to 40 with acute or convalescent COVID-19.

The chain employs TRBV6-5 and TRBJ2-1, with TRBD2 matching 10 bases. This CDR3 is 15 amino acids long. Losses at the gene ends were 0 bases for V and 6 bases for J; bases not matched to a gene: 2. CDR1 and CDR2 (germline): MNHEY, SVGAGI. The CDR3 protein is CASSYSWTSGNEQFF. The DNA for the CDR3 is TGTGCCAGCAGTTACTCCTGGACTAGCGGCAATGAGCAGTTCTTC.

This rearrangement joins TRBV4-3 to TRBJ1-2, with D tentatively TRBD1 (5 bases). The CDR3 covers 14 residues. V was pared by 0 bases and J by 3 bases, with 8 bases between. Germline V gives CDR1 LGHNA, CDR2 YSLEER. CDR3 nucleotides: TGCGCCAGCAGCCAAGAGATGACAGACTATGGCTACACCTTC. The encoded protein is CASSQEMTDYGYTF.

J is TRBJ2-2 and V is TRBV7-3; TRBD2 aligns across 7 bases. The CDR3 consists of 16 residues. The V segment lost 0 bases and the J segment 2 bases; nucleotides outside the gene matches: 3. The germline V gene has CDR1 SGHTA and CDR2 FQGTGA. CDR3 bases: TGTGCCAGCAGCTTAACCGCGGGACTAAACACCGGGGAGCTGTTTTTT. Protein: CASSLTAGLNTGELFF.

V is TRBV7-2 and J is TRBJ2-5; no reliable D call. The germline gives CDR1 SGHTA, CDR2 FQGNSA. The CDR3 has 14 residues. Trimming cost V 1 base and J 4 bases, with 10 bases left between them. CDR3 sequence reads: CASSLGRSGETQYF. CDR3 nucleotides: TGTGCCAGCAGCTTAGGGCGGAGTGGAGAGACCCAGTACTTC.

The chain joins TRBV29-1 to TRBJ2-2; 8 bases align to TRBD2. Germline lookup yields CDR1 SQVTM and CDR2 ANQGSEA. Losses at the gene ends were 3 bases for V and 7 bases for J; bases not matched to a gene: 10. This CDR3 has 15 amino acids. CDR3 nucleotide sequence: TGCAGCGTTGAGGGTGATAGCGGGACTGTCGGGGAGCTGTTTTTT. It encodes CSVEGDSGTVGELFF.

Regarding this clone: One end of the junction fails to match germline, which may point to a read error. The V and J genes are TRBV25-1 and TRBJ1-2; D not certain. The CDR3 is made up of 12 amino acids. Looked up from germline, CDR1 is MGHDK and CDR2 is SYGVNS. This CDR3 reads CASRDTSYGYTF. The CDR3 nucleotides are TGTGCCAGCCGTGACACCAGCTATGGCTACACCTTC.

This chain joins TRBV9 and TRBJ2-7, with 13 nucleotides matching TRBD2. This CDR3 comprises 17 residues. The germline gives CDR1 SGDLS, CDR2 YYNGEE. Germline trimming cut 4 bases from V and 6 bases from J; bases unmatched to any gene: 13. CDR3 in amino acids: CASSLGLAGEPGREQYF. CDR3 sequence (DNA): TGTGCCAGCAGCCTCGGACTAGCGGGAGAACCAGGACGCGAGCAGTACTTC.

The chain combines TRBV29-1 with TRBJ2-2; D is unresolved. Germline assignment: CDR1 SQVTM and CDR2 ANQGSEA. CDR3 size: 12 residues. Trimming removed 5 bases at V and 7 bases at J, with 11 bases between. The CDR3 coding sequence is TGCAGCGTTAGAGTTGGCGGCGGGGAGCTGTTTTTT. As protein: CSVRVGGGELFF.

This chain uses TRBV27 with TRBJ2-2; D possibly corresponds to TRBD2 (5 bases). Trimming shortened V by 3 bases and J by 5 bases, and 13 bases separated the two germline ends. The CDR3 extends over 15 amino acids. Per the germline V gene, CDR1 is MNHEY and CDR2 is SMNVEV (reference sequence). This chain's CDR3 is CASSFSKGGTGELFF. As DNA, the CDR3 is TGTGCCAGCAGTTTCTCAAAGGGCGGGACCGGGGAGCTGTTTTTT.

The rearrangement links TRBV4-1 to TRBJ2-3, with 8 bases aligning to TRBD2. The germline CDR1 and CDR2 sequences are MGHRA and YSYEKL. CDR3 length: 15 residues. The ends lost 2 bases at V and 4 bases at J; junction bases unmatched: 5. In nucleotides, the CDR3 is TGCGCCAGCAGCCAACTAGCGGGCCTGGCAGATACGCAGTATTTT. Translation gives CASSQLAGLADTQYF.

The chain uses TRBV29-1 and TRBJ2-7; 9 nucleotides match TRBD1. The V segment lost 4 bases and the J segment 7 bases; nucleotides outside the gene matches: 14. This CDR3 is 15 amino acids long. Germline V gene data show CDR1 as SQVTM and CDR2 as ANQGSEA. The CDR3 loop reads CSVAFPGQGRGEQYF. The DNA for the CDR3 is TGCAGCGTTGCGTTTCCGGGACAGGGTAGGGGGGAGCAGTACTTC.

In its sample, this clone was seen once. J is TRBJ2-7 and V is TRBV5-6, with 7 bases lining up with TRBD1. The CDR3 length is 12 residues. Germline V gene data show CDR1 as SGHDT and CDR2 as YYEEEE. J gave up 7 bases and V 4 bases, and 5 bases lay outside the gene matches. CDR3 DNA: TGTGCCAGCAGCCCACAGGGGTCTGAGCAGTACTTC. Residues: CASSPQGSEQYF.

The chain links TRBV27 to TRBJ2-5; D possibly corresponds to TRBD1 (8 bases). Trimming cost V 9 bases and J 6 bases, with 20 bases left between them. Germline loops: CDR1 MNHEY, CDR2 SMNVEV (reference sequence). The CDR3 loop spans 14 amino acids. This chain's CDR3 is CASGIQGGMQTQYF. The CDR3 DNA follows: TGTGCCAGTGGAATACAGGGGGGGATGCAGACCCAGTACTTC.

The CDR3 DNA sequence: TGTGCCAGTAGTATAGGTGCGGGAGATCAGCCCCAGCATTTT. Translation: CASSIGAGDQPQHF. The chain joins TRBV19 to TRBJ1-5; D ambiguous. Germline V gives CDR1 LNHDA, CDR2 SQIVND (reference sequence). The V end lost 1 base, the J end lost 5 bases, and 9 bases lay between the germline ends. This CDR3 contains 14 residues.

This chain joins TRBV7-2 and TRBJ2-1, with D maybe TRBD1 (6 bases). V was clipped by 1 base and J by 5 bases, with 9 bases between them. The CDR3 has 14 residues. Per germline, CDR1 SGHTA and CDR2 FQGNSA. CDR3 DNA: TGTGCCAGCAGCTTAGTGTCAGGGGACAATGAGCAGTTCTTC. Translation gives CASSLVSGDNEQFF.

The CDR3 coding sequence is TGTGCCAGTAGTAGGTCCCCAAAAATAACAGGGAGCCAGCGGGAGGGCCGGTACAATGAGCAGTTCTTC. It encodes CASSRSPKITGSQREGRYNEQFF. The V gene is TRBV19, the J gene TRBJ2-1, with 10 positions matching TRBD2. Germline CDR1 and CDR2: LNHDA and SQIVND (reference sequence). V lost 4 bases and J lost 4; bases outside the gene matches: 28. This CDR3 contains 23 residues.

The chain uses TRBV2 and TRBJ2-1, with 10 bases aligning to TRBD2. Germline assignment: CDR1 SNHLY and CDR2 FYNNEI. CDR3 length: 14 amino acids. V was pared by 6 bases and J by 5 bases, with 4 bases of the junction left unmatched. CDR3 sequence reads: CASRWTSGHNEQFF. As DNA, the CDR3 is TGTGCCAGCAGATGGACTAGCGGCCACAATGAGCAGTTCTTC.

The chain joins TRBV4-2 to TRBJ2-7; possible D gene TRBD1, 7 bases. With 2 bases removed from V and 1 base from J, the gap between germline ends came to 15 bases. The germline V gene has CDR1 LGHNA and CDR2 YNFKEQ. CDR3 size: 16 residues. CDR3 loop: CASSQHLQGGSYEQYF. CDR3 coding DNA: TGTGCCAGCAGCCAACATCTTCAGGGGGGTTCCTACGAGCAGTACTTC.